These 10 T cell receptor beta chains share one sample of origin, sequenced in a study of blood T cell repertoires in COVID-19. The repertoire was sequenced with immunoSEQ multiplex PCR; TCRdb's copy has only in-frame clones and lacks some. The sample has fewer than 250,000 clones, around nine tenths seen once. Sequencing was carried out using peripheral blood. The origin of the receptors is a woman in her sixties who had recovered from COVID-19.

The chain couples TRBV7-2 to TRBJ2-7, with 8 bases fitting TRBD1. The CDR3 is made up of 18 amino acids. J was trimmed by 0 bases and V by 3 bases; bases with no gene match: 13. Germline V gene sequence: CDR1 SGHTA, CDR2 FQGNSA. The CDR3 DNA sequence: TGTGCCAGCAGCTTGCCCTCAGTGACAGGGGCTAGCTCCTACGAGCAGTACTTC. It encodes CASSLPSVTGASSYEQYF.

This clone was recorded once. V gene TRBV14 combines with J gene TRBJ2-7, with TRBD2 matching 7 bases. Looked up from germline, CDR1 is SGHDN and CDR2 is FVKESK. Unmatched junction bases numbered 10, after V lost 3 bases and J lost 2 bases. The CDR3 is 16 amino acids. CDR3 residues: CASSQEIAGPPYEQYF. The CDR3 coding sequence is TGTGCCAGCAGCCAGGAAATAGCGGGCCCTCCCTACGAGCAGTACTTC.

This clone was seen only once. The genes are TRBV29-1 and TRBJ2-2, with D perhaps matching TRBD2 (6 bases). Germline values: CDR1 SQVTM, CDR2 ANQGSEA. The CDR3 totals 16 residues. V gave up 0 bases and J gave up 4 bases, with 15 bases separating them. The CDR3 here is CSVEDYGGVGTGELFF. Written as DNA, the CDR3 is TGCAGCGTTGAAGATTATGGAGGGGTCGGCACCGGGGAGCTGTTTTTT.

Only a few counts were recorded for this clone. This chain uses TRBV5-6 with TRBJ2-7; D ambiguous. This CDR3 is built from 14 residues. CDR1 and CDR2 from the germline V gene are SGHDT and YYEEEE. Trimming shortened V by 4 bases and J by 0 bases, and 11 bases separated the two germline ends. CDR3 residues: CASSETRRSYEQYF. CDR3 in DNA: TGTGCCAGCAGCGAGACACGTCGCTCCTACGAGCAGTACTTC.

The chain uses TRBV4-2 and TRBJ1-1; D remains ambiguous. CDR1 and CDR2 (germline): LGHNA, YNFKEQ. V dropped 1 base and J dropped 1 base, with 7 bases sitting between them. This CDR3 region has 14 residues. The CDR3 sequence: CASSQGARNTEAFF. The DNA of the CDR3 is TGTGCCAGCAGCCAAGGGGCCCGGAACACTGAAGCTTTCTTT.

The rearrangement uses TRBV7-3 and TRBJ2-1; no definite D call. Germline CDR1 and CDR2: SGHTA and FQGTGA. V was pared by 2 bases and J by 10 bases, with 6 bases between. This CDR3 is 11 amino acids long. CDR3 loop: CASSLYGEQFF. CDR3 nucleotide sequence: TGTGCCAGCAGCTTATACGGGGAGCAGTTCTTC.

The rearrangement links TRBV18 to TRBJ2-5, with D maybe TRBD2 (6 bases). Trimming shortened V by 0 bases and J by 4 bases, and 9 bases separated the two germline ends. The CDR3 totals 14 residues. Per the germline V gene, CDR1 is KGHSH and CDR2 is LQKENI. The CDR3 DNA reads TGTGCCAGCTCACCACCTCTGGGGGGAGAGACCCAGTACTTC. Its translation is CASSPPLGGETQYF.

The sample holds a few counts of this clone. This rearrangement joins TRBV7-9 to TRBJ2-2; 8 bases are a match to TRBD1. The germline V gene encodes CDR1 SEHNR and CDR2 FQNEAQ (reference sequence). There are 16 residues in the CDR3. V gave up 2 bases and J gave up 5 bases; unmatched junction bases: 7. CDR3 loop: CASSLRLQGETGELFF. The CDR3 DNA sequence: TGTGCCAGCAGCTTACGGTTACAGGGGGAAACCGGGGAGCTGTTTTTT.

The chain links TRBV5-1 to TRBJ2-2; the D gene is possibly TRBD2 (6 bases). V gave up 1 base and J gave up 4 bases, with 11 bases separating them. CDR1 SGHRS and CDR2 YFSETQ come from the germline V gene. The length of the CDR3 is 15 residues. In nucleotides, the CDR3 is TGCGCCAGCAGCTTGACGGGGGAAAGCACCGGGGAGCTGTTTTTT. It is translated as CASSLTGESTGELFF.

The V and J genes are TRBV11-3 and TRBJ2-5, with D possibly being TRBD1 (5 bases). CDR1 is SGHNT, CDR2 YENEEA, per germline. The CDR3 covers 12 residues. The germline V and J ends were trimmed by 6 bases and 5 bases, with 10 bases remaining between them. CDR3 residues: CASRGLGETQYF. DNA of the CDR3: TGTGCCAGCAGGGGGCTCGGGGAGACCCAGTACTTC.